The source of this T cell receptor beta chain is a study of cytomegalovirus exposure and HLA in healthy donors. Primers: 60 Vbeta forward and 13 Jbeta reverse. The repertoire was sequenced with immunoSEQ multiplex PCR; TCRdb's copy has only in-frame clones and lacks some. The sample records around 130,000 clones, just under 80% being singletons. J lost 6 bases, V lost 6 bases, and 10 bases had no gene match. This CDR3 contains 14 residues. Germline V gene sequence: CDR1 MNHNS, CDR2 SASEGT. The V gene is TRBV6-1, the J gene TRBJ2-7, with 8 bases matching TRBD1. Sequencing used PBMCs. The clonotype was recovered from a man aged 25 to 40 in good health and CMV-seronegative. In DNA form, the CDR3 reads TGTGCCAGCAGAGACCCGGGACAGGCTGTCGAGCAGTACTTC. Amino acids: CASRDPGQAVEQYF.